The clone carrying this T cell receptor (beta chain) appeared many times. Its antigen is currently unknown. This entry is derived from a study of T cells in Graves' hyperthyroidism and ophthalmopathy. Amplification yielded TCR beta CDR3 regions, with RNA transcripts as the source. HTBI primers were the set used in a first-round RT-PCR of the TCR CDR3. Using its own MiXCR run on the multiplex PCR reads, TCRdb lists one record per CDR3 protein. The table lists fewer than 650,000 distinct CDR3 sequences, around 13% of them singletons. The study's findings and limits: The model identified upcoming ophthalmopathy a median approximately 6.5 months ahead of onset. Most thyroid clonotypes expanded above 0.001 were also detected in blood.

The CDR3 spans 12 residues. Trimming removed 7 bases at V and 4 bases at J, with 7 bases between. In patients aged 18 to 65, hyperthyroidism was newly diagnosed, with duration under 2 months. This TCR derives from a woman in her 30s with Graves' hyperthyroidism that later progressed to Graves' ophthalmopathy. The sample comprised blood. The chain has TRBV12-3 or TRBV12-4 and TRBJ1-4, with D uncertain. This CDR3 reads CASNDGNEKLFF. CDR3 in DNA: TGTGCCAGCAACGACGGTAATGAAAAACTGTTTTTT.